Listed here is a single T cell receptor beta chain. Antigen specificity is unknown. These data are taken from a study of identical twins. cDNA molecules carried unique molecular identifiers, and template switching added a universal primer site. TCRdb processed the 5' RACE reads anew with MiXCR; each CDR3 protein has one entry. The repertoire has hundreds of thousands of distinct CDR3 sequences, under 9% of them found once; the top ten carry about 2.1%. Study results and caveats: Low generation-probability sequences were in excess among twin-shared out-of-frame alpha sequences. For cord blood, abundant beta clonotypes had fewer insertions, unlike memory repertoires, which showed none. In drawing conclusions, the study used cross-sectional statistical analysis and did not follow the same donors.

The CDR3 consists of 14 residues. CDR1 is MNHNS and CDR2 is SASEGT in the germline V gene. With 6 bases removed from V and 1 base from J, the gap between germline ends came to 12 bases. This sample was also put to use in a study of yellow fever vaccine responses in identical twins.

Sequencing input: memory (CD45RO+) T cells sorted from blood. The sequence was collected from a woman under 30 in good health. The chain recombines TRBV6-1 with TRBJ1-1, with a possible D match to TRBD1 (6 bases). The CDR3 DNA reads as TGTGCCAGCAGGGTAGGGGGGAGGAACACTGAAGCTTTCTTT. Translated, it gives CASRVGGRNTEAFF.